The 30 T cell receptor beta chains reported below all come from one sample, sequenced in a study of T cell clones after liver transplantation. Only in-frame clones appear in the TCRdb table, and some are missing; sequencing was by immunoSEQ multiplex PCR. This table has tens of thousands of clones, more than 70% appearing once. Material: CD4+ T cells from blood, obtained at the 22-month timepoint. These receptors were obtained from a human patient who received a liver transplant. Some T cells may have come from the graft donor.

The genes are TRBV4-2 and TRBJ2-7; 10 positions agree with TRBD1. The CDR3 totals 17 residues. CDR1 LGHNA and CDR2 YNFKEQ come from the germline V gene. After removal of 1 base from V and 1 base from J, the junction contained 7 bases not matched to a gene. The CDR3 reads CASSQGLGQGGSYEQYF. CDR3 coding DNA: TGTGCCAGCAGCCAAGGACTAGGACAGGGGGGTTCCTACGAGCAGTACTTC.

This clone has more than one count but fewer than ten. For the CDR3, the DNA is TGTGCCAGCAGCGTTCTCGGAGGACACACTCAAGAGACCCAGTACTTC. It is translated as CASSVLGGHTQETQYF. V and J are TRBV9 and TRBJ2-5; either TRBD1 or TRBD2 may supply D (5 bases each). Trimming pared 2 bases from V and 2 bases from J, leaving 16 bases between. The CDR3 extends over 16 amino acids. Germline V CDR1 and CDR2: SGDLS, YYNGEE.

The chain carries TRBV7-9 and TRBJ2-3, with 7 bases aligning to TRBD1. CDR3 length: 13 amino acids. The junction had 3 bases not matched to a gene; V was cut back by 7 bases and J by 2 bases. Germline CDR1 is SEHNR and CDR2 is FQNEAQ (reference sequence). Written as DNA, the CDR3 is TGTGCCAGCATGGGACAGCTCACAGATACGCAGTATTTT. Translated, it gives CASMGQLTDTQYF.

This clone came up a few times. The CDR3 sequence is CASSPNGGAEDEQFF. CDR3 sequence (DNA): TGCGCCAGCAGCCCTAACGGGGGGGCCGAGGATGAGCAGTTCTTC. V is TRBV5-1 and J is TRBJ2-1, with 8 bases aligning to TRBD2. Per germline, CDR1 SGHRS and CDR2 YFSETQ. V dropped 4 bases and J dropped 8; count of bases not matched to a gene: 11. The CDR3 contains 15 residues.

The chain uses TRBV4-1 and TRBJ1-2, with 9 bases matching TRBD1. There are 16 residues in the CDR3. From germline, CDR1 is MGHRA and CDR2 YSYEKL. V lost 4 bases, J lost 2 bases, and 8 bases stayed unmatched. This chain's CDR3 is CASSLIDGTGNYGYTF. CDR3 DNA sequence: TGCGCCAGCAGCCTTATTGATGGGACAGGGAACTATGGCTACACCTTC.

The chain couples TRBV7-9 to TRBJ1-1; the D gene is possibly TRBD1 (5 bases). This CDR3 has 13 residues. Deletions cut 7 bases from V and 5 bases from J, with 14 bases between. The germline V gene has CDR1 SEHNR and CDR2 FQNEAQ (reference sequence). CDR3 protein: CASITSGRTEAFF. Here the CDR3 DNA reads TGTGCCAGCATAACTTCAGGGCGGACTGAAGCTTTCTTT.

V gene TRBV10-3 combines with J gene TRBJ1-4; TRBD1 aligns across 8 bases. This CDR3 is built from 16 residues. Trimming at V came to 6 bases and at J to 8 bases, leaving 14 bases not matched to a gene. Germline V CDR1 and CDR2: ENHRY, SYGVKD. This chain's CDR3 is CAISSGGTGVGEKLFF. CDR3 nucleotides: TGTGCCATCAGCTCCGGTGGGACAGGAGTTGGGGAAAAACTGTTTTTT.

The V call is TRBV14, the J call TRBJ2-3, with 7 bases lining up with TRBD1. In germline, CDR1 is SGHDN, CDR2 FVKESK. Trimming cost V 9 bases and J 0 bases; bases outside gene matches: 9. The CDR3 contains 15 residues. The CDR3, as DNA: TGTGCCAGTTCTAAACAGGGGCCTAGCACAGATACGCAGTATTTT. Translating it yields CASSKQGPSTDTQYF.

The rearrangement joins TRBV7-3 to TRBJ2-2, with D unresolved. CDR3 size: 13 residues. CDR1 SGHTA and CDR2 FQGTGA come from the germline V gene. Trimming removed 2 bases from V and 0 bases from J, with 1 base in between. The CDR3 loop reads CASSLSNTGELFF. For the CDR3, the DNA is TGTGCCAGCAGCTTATCGAACACCGGGGAGCTGTTTTTT.

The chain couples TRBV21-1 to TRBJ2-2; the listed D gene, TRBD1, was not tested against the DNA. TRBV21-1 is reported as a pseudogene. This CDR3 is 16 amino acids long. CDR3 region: CASSKEGGGNTGELFF. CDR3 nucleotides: TGTGCCAGCAGCAAAGAAGGGGGCGGCAACACCGGGGAGCTGTTTTTT.

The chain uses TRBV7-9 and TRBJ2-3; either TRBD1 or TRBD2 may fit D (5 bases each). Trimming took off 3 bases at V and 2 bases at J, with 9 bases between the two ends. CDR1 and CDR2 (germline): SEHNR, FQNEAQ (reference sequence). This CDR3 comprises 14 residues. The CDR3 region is CASSFGTDTDTQYF. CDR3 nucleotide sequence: TGTGCCAGCAGCTTCGGGACCGACACAGATACGCAGTATTTT.

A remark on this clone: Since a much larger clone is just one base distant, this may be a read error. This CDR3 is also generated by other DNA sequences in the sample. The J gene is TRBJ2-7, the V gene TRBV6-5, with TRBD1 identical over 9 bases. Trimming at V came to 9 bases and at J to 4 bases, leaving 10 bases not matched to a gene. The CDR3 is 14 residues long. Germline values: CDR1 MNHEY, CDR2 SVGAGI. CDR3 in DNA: TGTGCCAGTAGACGGACAGGGGCAGCATACGAGCAGTACTTC. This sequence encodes CASRRTGAAYEQYF.

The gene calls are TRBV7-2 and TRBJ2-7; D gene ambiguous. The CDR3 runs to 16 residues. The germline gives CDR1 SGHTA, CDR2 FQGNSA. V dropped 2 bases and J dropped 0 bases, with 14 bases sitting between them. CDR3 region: CASSLTLGKTSYEQYF. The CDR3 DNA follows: TGTGCCAGCAGCTTAACCCTGGGGAAGACCTCCTACGAGCAGTACTTC. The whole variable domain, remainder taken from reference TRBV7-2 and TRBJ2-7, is GAGVSQSPSNKVTEKGKDVELRCDPISGHTALYWYRQSLGQGLEFLIYFQGNSAPDKSGLPSDRFSAERTGGSVSTLTIQRTQQEDSAVYLCASSLTLGKTSYEQYFGPGTRLTVT.

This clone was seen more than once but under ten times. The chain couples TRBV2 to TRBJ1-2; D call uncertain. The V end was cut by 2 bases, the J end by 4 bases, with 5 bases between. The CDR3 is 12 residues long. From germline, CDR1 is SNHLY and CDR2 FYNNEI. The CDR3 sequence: CASSELGYGYTF. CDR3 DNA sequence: TGTGCCAGCAGTGAACTTGGCTATGGCTACACCTTC.

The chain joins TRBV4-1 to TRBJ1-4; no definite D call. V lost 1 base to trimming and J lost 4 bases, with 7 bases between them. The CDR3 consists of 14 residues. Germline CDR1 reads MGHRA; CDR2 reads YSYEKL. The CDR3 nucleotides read TGCGCCAGCAGCCAAGGGTCCTTTAATGAAAAACTGTTTTTT. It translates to CASSQGSFNEKLFF.

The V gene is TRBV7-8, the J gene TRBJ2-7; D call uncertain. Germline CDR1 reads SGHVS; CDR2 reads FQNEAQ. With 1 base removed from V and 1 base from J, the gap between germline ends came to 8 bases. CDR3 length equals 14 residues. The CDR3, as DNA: TGTGCCAGCAGCTTAGGACGATTATCCTACGAGCAGTACTTC. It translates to CASSLGRLSYEQYF.

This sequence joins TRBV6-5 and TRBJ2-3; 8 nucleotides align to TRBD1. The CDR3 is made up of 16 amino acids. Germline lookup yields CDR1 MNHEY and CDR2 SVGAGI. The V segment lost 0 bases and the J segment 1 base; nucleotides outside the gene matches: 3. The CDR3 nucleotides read TGTGCCAGCAGTTACTCCGGGACAGGCCGCACAGATACGCAGTATTTT. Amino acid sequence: CASSYSGTGRTDTQYF.

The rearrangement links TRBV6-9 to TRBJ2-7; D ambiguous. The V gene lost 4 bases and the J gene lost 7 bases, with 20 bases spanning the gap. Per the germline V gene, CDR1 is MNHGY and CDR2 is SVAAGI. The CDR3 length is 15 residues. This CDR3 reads CASSSNGQTFGEQYF. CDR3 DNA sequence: TGTGCCAGCAGTTCAAACGGGCAGACCTTTGGGGAGCAGTACTTC.

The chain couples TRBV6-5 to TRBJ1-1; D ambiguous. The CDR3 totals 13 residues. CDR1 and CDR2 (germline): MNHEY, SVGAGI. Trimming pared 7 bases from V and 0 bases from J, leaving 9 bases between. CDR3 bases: TGTGCCAGCAAACGTAACATGAACACTGAAGCTTTCTTT. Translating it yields CASKRNMNTEAFF.

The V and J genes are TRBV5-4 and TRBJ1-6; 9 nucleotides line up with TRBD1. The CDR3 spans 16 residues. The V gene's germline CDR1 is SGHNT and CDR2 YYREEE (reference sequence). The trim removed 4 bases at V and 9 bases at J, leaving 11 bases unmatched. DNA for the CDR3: TGTGCCAGCAGCAGATCCGGGACAGGGCTTCTTTCACCCCTCCACTTT. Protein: CASSRSGTGLLSPLHF.

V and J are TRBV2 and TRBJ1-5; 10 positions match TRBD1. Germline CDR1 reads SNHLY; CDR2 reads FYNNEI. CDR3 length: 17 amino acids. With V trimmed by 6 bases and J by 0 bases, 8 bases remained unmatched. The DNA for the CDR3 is TGTGCCAGCAGACGGGACAGGGGCTTCAGTAGCAATCAGCCCCAGCATTTT. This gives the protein CASRRDRGFSSNQPQHF.

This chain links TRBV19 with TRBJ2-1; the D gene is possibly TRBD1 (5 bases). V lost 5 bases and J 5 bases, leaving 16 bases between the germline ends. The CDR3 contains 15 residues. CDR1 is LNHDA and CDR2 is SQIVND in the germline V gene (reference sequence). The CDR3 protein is CASSSDSALNNEQFF. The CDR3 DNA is TGTGCCAGTAGTTCTGACAGCGCTTTAAACAATGAGCAGTTCTTC.

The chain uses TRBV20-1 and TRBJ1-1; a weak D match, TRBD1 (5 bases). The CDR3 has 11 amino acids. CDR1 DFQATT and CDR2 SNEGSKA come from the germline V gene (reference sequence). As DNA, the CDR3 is TGCAGCACCACTCAAGGGACGGAAGCTTTCTTT. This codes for CSTTQGTEAFF.

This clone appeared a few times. Here the CDR3 DNA reads TGTGCCAGCAACCCGAGGTCAGATACGCAGTATTTT. This encodes CASNPRSDTQYF. This sequence joins TRBV5-8 and TRBJ2-3; D gene uncertain. The germline V gene has CDR1 SGHTS and CDR2 YDEGEE. The CDR3 is made up of 12 amino acids. The ends were cut back, 6 bases at V and 4 bases at J, with 9 bases in the middle. The full variable domain, with the rest looked up from reference TRBV5-8 and TRBJ2-3, is EAGVTQSPTHLIKTRGQQATLRCSPISGHTSVYWYQQALGLGLQFLLWYDEGEERNRGNFPPRFSGRQFPNYSSELNVNALELEDSALYLCASNPRSDTQYFGPGTRLTVL.

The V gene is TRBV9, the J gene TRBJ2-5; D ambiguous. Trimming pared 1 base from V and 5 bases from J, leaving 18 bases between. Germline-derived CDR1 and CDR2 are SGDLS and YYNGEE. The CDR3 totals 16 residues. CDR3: CASSVNPNIKGETQYF. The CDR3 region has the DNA TGTGCCAGCAGCGTAAACCCAAACATTAAAGGCGAGACCCAGTACTTC.

The CDR3 sequence is CASSLGGHNEQFF. The CDR3 DNA reads TGCGCCAGCAGCTTGGGTGGCCACAATGAGCAGTTCTTC. V and J are TRBV5-1 and TRBJ2-1; D remains ambiguous. CDR1 SGHRS and CDR2 YFSETQ come from the germline V gene. The CDR3 length is 13 residues. Trimming pared 0 bases from V and 5 bases from J, leaving 6 bases between. The whole variable domain, filled in from reference TRBV5-1 and TRBJ2-1, reads KAGVTQTPRYLIKTRGQQVTLSCSPISGHRSVSWYQQTPGQGLQFLFEYFSETQRNKGNFPGRFSGRQFSNSRSEMNVSTLELGDSALYLCASSLGGHNEQFFGPGTRLTVL.

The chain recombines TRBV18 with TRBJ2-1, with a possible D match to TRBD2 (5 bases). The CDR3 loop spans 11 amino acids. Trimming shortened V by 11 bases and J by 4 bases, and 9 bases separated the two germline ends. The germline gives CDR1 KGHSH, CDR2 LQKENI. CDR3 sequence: CAVEGYNEQFF. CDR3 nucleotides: TGTGCCGTCGAGGGTTACAATGAGCAGTTCTTC.

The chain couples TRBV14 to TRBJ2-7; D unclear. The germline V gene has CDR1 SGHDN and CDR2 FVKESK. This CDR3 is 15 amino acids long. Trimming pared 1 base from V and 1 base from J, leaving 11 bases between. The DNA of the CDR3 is TGTGCCAGCAGCCAAGCTCTCGGGTTTTCCTACGAGCAGTACTTC. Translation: CASSQALGFSYEQYF.

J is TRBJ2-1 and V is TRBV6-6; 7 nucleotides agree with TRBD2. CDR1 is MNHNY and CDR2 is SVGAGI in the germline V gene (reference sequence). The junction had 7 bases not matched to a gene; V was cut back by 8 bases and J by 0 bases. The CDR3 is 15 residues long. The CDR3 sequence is CASSGAGSSYNEQFF. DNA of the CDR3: TGTGCCAGCTCCGGAGCGGGAAGCTCCTACAATGAGCAGTTCTTC.

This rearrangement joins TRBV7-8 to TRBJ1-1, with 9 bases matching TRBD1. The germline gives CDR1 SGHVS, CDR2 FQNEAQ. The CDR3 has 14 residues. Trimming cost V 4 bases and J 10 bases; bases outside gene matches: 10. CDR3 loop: CASSYQARDRAAFF. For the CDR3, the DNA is TGTGCCAGCAGCTACCAAGCCCGGGACAGGGCAGCTTTCTTT.